These T cell receptor beta chains were read from a single sample in a study of control samples from healthy donors and cancer patients. Generated by immunoSEQ multiplex PCR, the TCRdb table keeps only in-frame clones and is missing some. The sample lists approximately 180,000 clones; 91% were seen once. Sequencing used blood. The receptor set was obtained from a middle-aged woman in good health. Each CDR3 is given with its conserved first and last residue. Each record gives: V gene, J gene, clone size, D gene, CDR3 DNA, CDR3 protein. The D gene is left open where the match is weak. Expanded clones are given a class, and other clones once, few, many or no size at all.

V: TRBV2; J: TRBJ1-4; size: few; D: TRBD1; DNA: TGTGCCAGCAGTCGACAGGGGAAGGGTAATGAAAAACTGTTTTTT; CDR3: CASSRQGKGNEKLFF
V: TRBV4-1; J: TRBJ2-7; size: few; D: .; DNA: TGCGCCAGCAGCCCCGCATTGAGCCGCGAGCAGTACTTC; CDR3: CASSPALSREQYF
V: TRBV27; J: TRBJ2-3; size: .; D: TRBD2; DNA: TGTGCCAGCAGTTGGATGGCTAGCGGCGGCACAGATACGCAGTATTTT; CDR3: CASSWMASGGTDTQYF
V: TRBV10-3; J: TRBJ1-2; size: .; D: TRBD1; DNA: TGTGCCATCACCCCCCAGGGACAGGGGGCCTACTATGGCTACACCTTC; CDR3: CAITPQGQGAYYGYTF
V: TRBV20-1; J: TRBJ1-2; size: .; D: .; DNA: TGCAGTGCTAGTGGGTGGAACACCTTC; CDR3: CSASGWNTF
V: TRBV6-1; J: TRBJ2-1; size: .; D: .; DNA: TGTGCCAGCAGTGAAGATGGGGGGTCCTACAATGAGCAGTTCTTC; CDR3: CASSEDGGSYNEQFF
V: TRBV4-1; J: TRBJ1-5; size: .; D: .; DNA: TGCGCCAGCAGCCAACCGCCGAAAGGGCAGCCCCAGCATTTT; CDR3: CASSQPPKGQPQHF
V: TRBV10-1; J: TRBJ1-4; size: .; D: TRBD1; DNA: TGCGCCAGCAGTGAGTCAAGGACAGGAGTTGGTGAAAAACTGTTTTTT; CDR3: CASSESRTGVGEKLFF
V: TRBV19; J: TRBJ1-6; size: .; D: TRBD1; DNA: TGTGCCAGTAGTACCCTCGCAGGGGGAGGATCCTATAATTCACCCCTCCACTTT; CDR3: CASSTLAGGGSYNSPLHF
V: TRBV12-3/TRBV12-4; J: TRBJ2-5; size: .; D: .; DNA: TGTGCCAGCAGTTTATGGGGGGAGACCCAGTACTTC; CDR3: CASSLWGETQYF
V: TRBV19; J: TRBJ1-1; size: .; D: .; DNA: TGTGCCAGTAGTATCCCTGGAGACATGAACACTGAAGCTTTCTTT; CDR3: CASSIPGDMNTEAFF
V: TRBV6-2/TRBV6-3; J: TRBJ1-5; size: .; D: .; DNA: TGTGCCAGCAGTCGGGACCCGGGGACCCAGCATTTT; CDR3: CASSRDPGTQHF
V: TRBV10-3; J: TRBJ2-3; size: .; D: TRBD2; DNA: TGTGCCATCAGCCCAGCGGGGGGACTCACAGATACGCAGTATTTT; CDR3: CAISPAGGLTDTQYF
V: TRBV11-2; J: TRBJ1-5; size: once; D: .; DNA: TGTGCCAGCAGCTTAGGATTTAGCAATCAGCCCCAGCATTTT; CDR3: CASSLGFSNQPQHF
V: TRBV27; J: TRBJ1-3; size: once; D: TRBD1; DNA: TGTGCCAGCAGACTCTCCGGGACAGGGAGTGGAAACACCATATATTTT; CDR3: CASRLSGTGSGNTIYF
V: TRBV6-6; J: TRBJ1-4; size: .; D: TRBD1; DNA: TGTGCCAGCAGTTCCCTTAGGACAGGGGAGCGTGAAAAACTGTTTTTT; CDR3: CASSSLRTGEREKLFF
V: TRBV3-1/TRBV3-2; J: TRBJ2-3; size: .; D: .; DNA: TGTGCCAGCAGCACAGATACGCAGTATTTT; CDR3: CASSTDTQYF
V: TRBV5-1; J: TRBJ2-5; size: .; D: TRBD2; DNA: TGCGCCAGCAGCTTTGCTAGCGGGGGTCGAGAGACCCAGTACTTC; CDR3: CASSFASGGRETQYF
V: TRBV4-1; J: TRBJ2-3; size: .; D: .; DNA: TGCGCCAGCAGCCAAGCGGCACTCCCTAGCACAGATACGCAGTATTTT; CDR3: CASSQAALPSTDTQYF
V: TRBV5-1; J: TRBJ2-2; size: .; D: TRBD2; DNA: TGCGCCAGCAGATCGGGCGGGGGGGGGACCACCGGGGAGCTGTTTTTT; CDR3: CASRSGGGGTTGELFF
V: TRBV14; J: TRBJ1-5; size: once; D: TRBD1; DNA: TGTGCCAGCAGCCATCGCCCGGACAGGGTAAATCAGCCCCAGCATTTT; CDR3: CASSHRPDRVNQPQHF
V: TRBV7-8; J: TRBJ2-7; size: .; D: TRBD2; DNA: TGTGCCAGCAGCTCCGAGCGGGGTTCGTACGAGCAGTACTTC; CDR3: CASSSERGSYEQYF
V: TRBV5-1; J: TRBJ2-3; size: once; D: .; DNA: TGCGCCAGCAGCGTACGGGGGGCCAACACAGATACGCAGTATTTT; CDR3: CASSVRGANTDTQYF
V: TRBV4-2; J: TRBJ1-4; size: .; D: TRBD1; DNA: TGTGCCAGCAGAGACAGGGATTGGAATGAAAAACTGTTTTTT; CDR3: CASRDRDWNEKLFF
V: TRBV12-3/TRBV12-4; J: TRBJ1-3; size: .; D: .; DNA: TGTGCCAGCAGGGACAGCTCTGGAAACACCATATATTTT; CDR3: CASRDSSGNTIYF
V: TRBV24-1; J: TRBJ2-1; size: .; D: .; DNA: TGTGCCACCAGTGATCCCCGGAGGGGGAGCTACAATGAGCAGTTCTTC; CDR3: CATSDPRRGSYNEQFF
V: TRBV5-1; J: TRBJ2-7; size: .; D: .; DNA: TGCGCCAGCAGCTTGGCACCGATCGGGATCGGCGAGCAGTACTTC; CDR3: CASSLAPIGIGEQYF
V: TRBV20-1; J: TRBJ2-3; size: few; D: .; DNA: TGCAGTGCTAGTGAACGGAGCTCTAGCACAGATACGCAGTATTTT; CDR3: CSASERSSSTDTQYF
V: TRBV19; J: TRBJ1-1; size: .; D: TRBD1; DNA: TGTGCCAGTAAGGCCGGGACAGGGGACACTGAAGCTTTCTTT; CDR3: CASKAGTGDTEAFF
V: TRBV5-7; J: TRBJ2-3; size: .; D: .; DNA: TGTGCCAGCAGCTTGGCGTTCCAGGGTAATTGCACAGATACGCAGTATTTT; CDR3: CASSLAFQGNCTDTQYF
V: TRBV27; J: TRBJ2-2; size: .; D: .; DNA: TGTGCCAGCAGTTTAGGGGGCTTGTACACCGGGGAGCTGTTTTTT; CDR3: CASSLGGLYTGELFF
V: TRBV10-3; J: TRBJ1-2; size: .; D: TRBD1; DNA: TGTGCCATCAGTGCCGACAGGGGCTCCTATGGCTACACCTTC; CDR3: CAISADRGSYGYTF
V: TRBV11-2; J: TRBJ1-1; size: .; D: TRBD1; DNA: TGTGCCAGCAGTACAGGGGTGGGCACTGAAGCTTTCTTT; CDR3: CASSTGVGTEAFF
V: TRBV5-4; J: TRBJ2-7; size: .; D: .; DNA: TGTGCCAGCAGCTCCACCCCTTCCTACGAGCAGTACTTC; CDR3: CASSSTPSYEQYF
V: TRBV5-1; J: TRBJ2-2; size: once; D: TRBD2; DNA: TGCGCCAGCAGTCGTCCGACTAGCGGGGGGCCCACCGGGGAGCTGTTTTTT; CDR3: CASSRPTSGGPTGELFF
V: TRBV7-3; J: TRBJ2-2; size: .; D: .; DNA: TGTGCCAGCAGCTCACAGATCACCGGGGAGCTGTTTTTT; CDR3: CASSSQITGELFF
V: TRBV6-4; J: TRBJ1-2; size: .; D: .; DNA: TGTGCCAGCAGTGACTCGATTGGGGTGAATGGCTACACCTTC; CDR3: CASSDSIGVNGYTF
V: TRBV7-8; J: TRBJ2-1; size: .; D: TRBD2; DNA: TGTGCCAGCAGCTTCGGACTAGCGGGGACCTACAATGAGCAGTTCTTC; CDR3: CASSFGLAGTYNEQFF
V: TRBV5-6; J: TRBJ1-1; size: .; D: .; DNA: TGTGCCAGCAGCTTGTTCGGACCCGACGGGGCTTTCTTT; CDR3: CASSLFGPDGAFF
V: TRBV5-1; J: TRBJ2-3; size: .; D: TRBD2; DNA: TGCGCCTCAGCAGAAGCGGGGAGCACAGATACGCAGTATTTT; CDR3: CASAEAGSTDTQYF
V: TRBV7-2; J: TRBJ1-4; size: .; D: TRBD1; DNA: TGTGCCAGCAGCCCGAGGGGGCCCCCGGGCGAAAAACTGTTTTTT; CDR3: CASSPRGPPGEKLFF
V: TRBV5-6; J: TRBJ1-3; size: .; D: .; DNA: TGTGCCAGCAGCTTGGAAGCAGTCCCGGCGGGAAACACCATATATTTT; CDR3: CASSLEAVPAGNTIYF
V: TRBV7-5; J: TRBJ1-5; size: .; D: .; DNA: TGTGTCAGAAAGAATCGGTGGGGACAGCTTAATCAGCCCCAGCATTTT; CDR3: CVRKNRWGQLNQPQHF
V: TRBV11-1; J: TRBJ2-3; size: .; D: .; DNA: TGTGCCAGCAGCCCGACGGGGACTAGCACAGATACGCAGTATTTT; CDR3: CASSPTGTSTDTQYF
V: TRBV4-1; J: TRBJ1-5; size: .; D: .; DNA: TGCGCCAGCAGCCAAGATGGGGGATATAGCAATCAGCCCCAGCATTTT; CDR3: CASSQDGGYSNQPQHF
V: TRBV5-1; J: TRBJ2-7; size: once; D: .; DNA: TGCGCCAGCAGCTTGGGATACGGGGGTTCCTACGAGCAGTACTTC; CDR3: CASSLGYGGSYEQYF
V: TRBV25-1; J: TRBJ1-1; size: .; D: .; DNA: TGTGCCAGCAGTGAGGGGCCTTGGGTACGAGCTTTCTTT; CDR3: CASSEGPWVRAFF
V: TRBV12-3/TRBV12-4; J: TRBJ1-2; size: .; D: .; DNA: TGTGCCAGCGGTGGGCAGGGCTACACCTTC; CDR3: CASGGQGYTF
V: TRBV27; J: TRBJ2-3; size: .; D: TRBD2; DNA: TGTGCCAGCAGTCCCGGTGCTAGCGGGGGCACAGATACGCAGTATTTT; CDR3: CASSPGASGGTDTQYF
V: TRBV11-2; J: TRBJ2-3; size: .; D: .; DNA: TGTGCCAGCAGCTTCGAGGGGCGCACAGATACGCAGTATTTT; CDR3: CASSFEGRTDTQYF
V: TRBV2; J: TRBJ2-7; size: few; D: .; DNA: TGTGCCAGTCAACAGGAATCCTACGAGCAGTACTTC; CDR3: CASQQESYEQYF